The TCR beta chain under discussion was sequenced for a study of blood T cell repertoires in COVID-19. CDR3 length: 14 residues. Trimming left V 2 bases short and J 5 bases short, with 12 bases between. Germline CDR1 MNHNS, CDR2 SASEGT. Sequencing was performed with immunoSEQ multiplex PCR; in TCRdb, only in-frame clones are kept and a portion is missing. The data hold about 53,000 clones, with almost 85% observed a single time. The sample consisted of peripheral blood. The clonotype was recovered from a human donor in a cohort sampled during active COVID-19. The V and J genes are TRBV6-1 and TRBJ1-1; weak D call: TRBD1 (5 bases). The CDR3 loop reads CASSESQEGTEAFF. The CDR3 DNA sequence: TGTGCCAGCAGTGAAAGCCAGGAGGGGACTGAAGCTTTCTTT.